The rows below give T cell receptor beta chains drawn from one sample of a study of cytomegalovirus exposure and HLA in healthy donors. Clones were read by immunoSEQ multiplex PCR, and TCRdb kept only the in-frame ones, dropping some. This sample carries 210,000 or so clones, about 80% of them seen once, and the ten largest clones take approximately 0.5%. The material sequenced was PBMCs. These receptors all stem from a woman between 40 and 55 years old in good health and CMV-seronegative. CDR3s include the opening cysteine and the closing phenylalanine or tryptophan. Fields, in order: J gene, D gene, V gene, clone size, CDR3 protein, CDR3 DNA. D genes are given only for firm matches. Rows give clone size only sometimes, using once, few, many, or a class for an expanded clone.

j_call: TRBJ1-4
d_call: -
v_call: TRBV7-2
clone_size: -
cdr3_aa: CASSSLTSPLFF
cdr3_nt: TGTGCCAGCAGCTCTCTCACTAGCCCCCTGTTTTTT

j_call: TRBJ1-3
d_call: -
v_call: TRBV5-4
clone_size: -
cdr3_aa: CASSLGGIAGNTIYF
cdr3_nt: TGTGCCAGCAGCTTGGGAGGTATTGCGGGAAACACCATATATTTT

j_call: TRBJ2-3
d_call: -
v_call: TRBV11-3
clone_size: once
cdr3_aa: CASSLMALEFTQYF
cdr3_nt: TGTGCCAGCAGCTTAATGGCTTTGGAGTTTACGCAGTATTTT

j_call: TRBJ2-1
d_call: TRBD2
v_call: TRBV7-2
clone_size: once
cdr3_aa: CASSWTSGGDYNEQFF
cdr3_nt: TGTGCCAGCAGCTGGACTAGCGGGGGGGACTACAATGAGCAGTTCTTC

j_call: TRBJ2-2
d_call: -
v_call: TRBV5-1
clone_size: -
cdr3_aa: CASSVTSANTGELFF
cdr3_nt: TGCGCCAGCAGCGTGACTAGTGCGAACACCGGGGAGCTGTTTTTT

j_call: TRBJ1-5
d_call: -
v_call: TRBV6-1
clone_size: -
cdr3_aa: CASSEPGYSNQPQHF
cdr3_nt: TGTGCCAGCAGTGAACCAGGGTATAGCAATCAGCCCCAGCATTTT

j_call: TRBJ2-1
d_call: -
v_call: TRBV6-6
clone_size: -
cdr3_aa: CASIPFPSADEQFF
cdr3_nt: TGTGCCAGCATCCCCTTCCCTAGCGCGGATGAGCAGTTCTTC

j_call: TRBJ1-5
d_call: -
v_call: TRBV10-2
clone_size: once
cdr3_aa: CASSDFGRATDSNQPQHF
cdr3_nt: TGCGCCAGCAGTGATTTCGGCAGGGCGACCGATAGCAATCAGCCCCAGCATTTT

j_call: TRBJ2-6
d_call: -
v_call: TRBV5-1
clone_size: -
cdr3_aa: CASSPGHLGSGANVLTF
cdr3_nt: TGCGCCAGCAGCCCAGGGCACCTGGGGTCTGGGGCCAACGTCCTGACTTTC

j_call: TRBJ2-5
d_call: TRBD2
v_call: TRBV5-4
clone_size: -
cdr3_aa: CASSQLAGGRGETQYF
cdr3_nt: TGTGCCAGCAGCCAGTTAGCGGGGGGGCGCGGGGAGACCCAGTACTTC

j_call: TRBJ1-4
d_call: TRBD1
v_call: TRBV2
clone_size: once
cdr3_aa: CASRGDRGHGNEKLFF
cdr3_nt: TGTGCCAGCAGGGGTGACAGGGGGCATGGTAATGAAAAACTGTTTTTT

j_call: TRBJ1-2
d_call: -
v_call: TRBV5-4
clone_size: -
cdr3_aa: CASSPSAGAEANYGYTF
cdr3_nt: TGTGCCAGCAGCCCCTCGGCAGGGGCTGAAGCTAACTATGGCTACACCTTC

j_call: TRBJ2-7
d_call: TRBD2
v_call: TRBV27
clone_size: -
cdr3_aa: CASSHLTSGGLGVREQYF
cdr3_nt: TGTGCCAGCAGCCACCTGACTAGCGGGGGGCTTGGCGTGCGCGAGCAGTACTTC

j_call: TRBJ1-1
d_call: -
v_call: TRBV19
clone_size: -
cdr3_aa: CASSMTGVNTEAFF
cdr3_nt: TGTGCCAGTAGTATGACAGGAGTGAACACTGAAGCTTTCTTT

j_call: TRBJ2-2
d_call: TRBD1
v_call: TRBV9
clone_size: -
cdr3_aa: CASSVAFGTEFSGELFF
cdr3_nt: TGTGCCAGCAGCGTAGCATTCGGGACAGAGTTTTCCGGGGAGCTGTTTTTT

j_call: TRBJ2-1
d_call: -
v_call: TRBV10-3
clone_size: -
cdr3_aa: CAIKEPGYNEQFF
cdr3_nt: TGTGCCATCAAGGAGCCGGGGTACAATGAGCAGTTCTTC

j_call: TRBJ1-2
d_call: TRBD1
v_call: TRBV6-6
clone_size: -
cdr3_aa: CASSYSTGGAYGYTF
cdr3_nt: TGTGCCAGCAGTTATTCGACAGGGGGCGCCTATGGCTACACCTTC

j_call: TRBJ1-2
d_call: TRBD1
v_call: TRBV19
clone_size: few
cdr3_aa: CASSVGDRSNYGYTF
cdr3_nt: TGTGCCAGTAGTGTTGGGGACAGGTCTAACTATGGCTACACCTTC

j_call: TRBJ2-5
d_call: TRBD2
v_call: TRBV13
clone_size: -
cdr3_aa: CASSLVLAGGQETQYF
cdr3_nt: TGTGCCAGCAGCTTAGTCCTAGCGGGGGGGCAAGAGACCCAGTACTTC

j_call: TRBJ2-2
d_call: TRBD1
v_call: TRBV7-6
clone_size: -
cdr3_aa: CASSLPDDPDRASPGELFF
cdr3_nt: TGTGCCAGCAGCTTACCCGACGACCCCGACAGGGCCTCACCCGGGGAGCTGTTTTTT

j_call: TRBJ2-3
d_call: TRBD1
v_call: TRBV30
clone_size: -
cdr3_aa: CAWSVQGGTDTQYF
cdr3_nt: TGTGCCTGGAGTGTACAGGGGGGCACAGATACGCAGTATTTT

j_call: TRBJ2-7
d_call: -
v_call: TRBV11-3
clone_size: -
cdr3_aa: CASSPRRKAVADEQYF
cdr3_nt: TGTGCCAGCAGCCCTCGGAGGAAGGCCGTTGCGGACGAGCAGTACTTC

j_call: TRBJ2-1
d_call: -
v_call: TRBV19
clone_size: -
cdr3_aa: CASSIETTQFF
cdr3_nt: TGTGCCAGTAGTATCGAGACTACGCAGTTCTTC

j_call: TRBJ1-6
d_call: -
v_call: TRBV15
clone_size: -
cdr3_aa: CATSRDHRDPSPLHF
cdr3_nt: TGTGCCACCAGCAGAGATCATCGGGATCCTTCACCCCTCCACTTT

j_call: TRBJ1-2
d_call: -
v_call: TRBV29-1
clone_size: -
cdr3_aa: CSVLTDSYGYTF
cdr3_nt: TGCAGCGTTCTTACAGACAGCTATGGCTACACCTTC

j_call: TRBJ1-5
d_call: -
v_call: TRBV19
clone_size: -
cdr3_aa: CASRSGGQPQHF
cdr3_nt: TGTGCCAGTAGATCGGGGGGGCAGCCCCAGCATTTT

j_call: TRBJ2-7
d_call: TRBD2
v_call: TRBV7-9
clone_size: -
cdr3_aa: CASSSPSGGGKGEQYF
cdr3_nt: TGTGCCAGCAGCTCTCCTAGCGGGGGGGGGAAAGGGGAGCAGTACTTC

j_call: TRBJ1-5
d_call: -
v_call: TRBV6-1
clone_size: few
cdr3_aa: CASSATASNQPQHF
cdr3_nt: TGTGCCAGCAGTGCGACAGCTAGCAATCAGCCCCAGCATTTT

j_call: TRBJ1-6
d_call: TRBD1
v_call: TRBV5-1
clone_size: -
cdr3_aa: CASSSSGTANSPLHF
cdr3_nt: TGCGCCAGCAGCTCCTCAGGGACAGCGAATTCACCCCTCCACTTT

j_call: TRBJ2-7
d_call: -
v_call: TRBV14
clone_size: -
cdr3_aa: CASSHRESYEQYF
cdr3_nt: TGTGCCAGCAGCCACAGGGAATCCTACGAGCAGTACTTC

j_call: TRBJ2-4
d_call: -
v_call: TRBV15
clone_size: -
cdr3_aa: CATSRAGGAGSNIQYF
cdr3_nt: TGTGCCACCAGCAGAGCTGGGGGGGCAGGGTCGAACATTCAGTACTTC

j_call: TRBJ1-3
d_call: TRBD1
v_call: TRBV7-8
clone_size: -
cdr3_aa: CASSAWDREMGNTIYF
cdr3_nt: TGTGCCAGCAGCGCTTGGGACAGGGAGATGGGAAACACCATATATTTT

j_call: TRBJ1-1
d_call: -
v_call: TRBV9
clone_size: -
cdr3_aa: CASSSQGGDTEAFF
cdr3_nt: TGTGCCAGCAGTTCACAGGGAGGGGACACTGAAGCTTTCTTT

j_call: TRBJ2-3
d_call: TRBD2
v_call: TRBV7-3
clone_size: -
cdr3_aa: CASSLTSGSGGRSPTDTQYF
cdr3_nt: TGTGCCAGCAGCTTAACATCGGGTAGCGGGGGGCGATCCCCCACAGATACGCAGTATTTT

j_call: TRBJ2-1
d_call: -
v_call: TRBV6-5
clone_size: -
cdr3_aa: CASSYSRRGPHEQFF
cdr3_nt: TGTGCCAGCAGTTACTCGCGTAGGGGCCCCCATGAGCAGTTCTTC

j_call: TRBJ1-1
d_call: -
v_call: TRBV7-9
clone_size: few
cdr3_aa: CASSNRVLGTEAFF
cdr3_nt: TGTGCCAGCAGTAACAGGGTACTAGGCACTGAAGCTTTCTTT

j_call: TRBJ2-7
d_call: -
v_call: TRBV11-2
clone_size: -
cdr3_aa: CASLSLRRGVNSYEQYF
cdr3_nt: TGTGCCAGCTTAAGTCTCCGGCGAGGAGTTAACTCCTACGAGCAGTACTTC

j_call: TRBJ1-2
d_call: -
v_call: TRBV18
clone_size: -
cdr3_aa: CASSPPLDSQGRYGYTF
cdr3_nt: TGTGCCAGCTCACCACCCTTGGACAGCCAGGGAAGGTATGGCTACACCTTC

j_call: TRBJ1-1
d_call: -
v_call: TRBV7-3
clone_size: -
cdr3_aa: CASSFHGGTEAFF
cdr3_nt: TGTGCCAGCAGCTTCCACGGGGGGACTGAAGCTTTCTTT

j_call: TRBJ2-7
d_call: TRBD2
v_call: TRBV7-8
clone_size: -
cdr3_aa: CASSLATTGRLAGANYEQYF
cdr3_nt: TGTGCCAGCAGCTTAGCGACGACCGGACGACTAGCGGGGGCCAACTACGAGCAGTACTTC

j_call: TRBJ2-7
d_call: TRBD1
v_call: TRBV4-3
clone_size: -
cdr3_aa: CASSQDRVQGATGEQYF
cdr3_nt: TGCGCCAGCAGCCAAGATCGGGTCCAGGGGGCAACTGGCGAGCAGTACTTC